This T cell receptor beta chain originates from a study of PD-1 blockade in mismatch repair-deficient tumors. Study-wide context: Patients had around 12 mismatch repair-deficient cancer types, all previously treated and progressing. General study findings and limits: Tumor-resident clones, often absent from pretreatment blood, expanded after pembrolizumab and then contracted.

Sequencing used immunoSEQ multiplex PCR; TCRdb keeps in-frame clones, though not all of them. Here the sample spans tens of thousands of clones, roughly 80% being singletons. The CDR3 length is 14 residues. Losses at the gene ends were 7 bases for V and 4 bases for J; bases not matched to a gene: 10. Germline V gene data show CDR1 as WSHSY and CDR2 as SAAADI. On this clone: The target antigen is unknown.

Mismatch repair deficiency was confirmed in all patients, by PCR or immunohistochemistry. The TCR-sequenced patients were a few responders to pembrolizumab. This sequence originates from an adult with mismatch repair-deficient cancer. V usage is TRBV10-2 and J usage is TRBJ2-7, with TRBD2 matching 7 bases. The sample in question was peripheral blood, obtained 44 weeks after starting pembrolizumab. The CDR3 DNA sequence: TGCGCCAGCACCGGGACTATTCGCGGGTACGAGCAGTACTTC. It translates to CASTGTIRGYEQYF.